This TCR beta chain was obtained from a study of T cell responses to AZD1222 COVID-19 vaccine. Generated by immunoSEQ multiplex PCR, the TCRdb table keeps only in-frame clones and is missing some. The sample holds under 35,000 clones, approximately 90% seen once. About this clone itself: Its specificity is unknown.

Study observations and caveats: The repertoires were collected only after the peak T cell response. Spike was spanned by vaccine-associated CD4 TCRs, which were dominant at 160-218 and 743-854. Only five to seven AZD1222 recipients were seropositive at baseline.

V shed 3 bases and J 4 bases; nucleotides not matched to a gene: 7. The CDR3 is made up of 16 amino acids. Germline V gene data show CDR1 as LGHDT and CDR2 as YNNKEL (reference sequence). Second doses at about 4 or about 12 weeks were pooled. This clonotype was sampled from an adult who received the AZD1222 COVID-19 vaccine. The rearrangement links TRBV3-1 (or the pseudogene TRBV3-2) to TRBJ1-3; 9 bases map to TRBD1. The sample was peripheral blood, taken 28 days after the second AZD1222 dose. For the CDR3, the DNA is TGTGCCAGCAGCCACCCGGGACAGGGATGGGGAAACACCATATATTTT. Translation: CASSHPGQGWGNTIYF.